This T cell receptor beta chain was captured in a study of blood T cells in healthy people across ages. About this clonotype: Its antigen is undetermined.

Using a J-beta primer mix together with a sample-barcoded 5' primer, a second PCR was run for roughly 6 to 12 cycles. One entry per CDR3 protein results from TCRdb running MiXCR on the 5' RACE reads. The sample yields 850,000 to 1,300,000 distinct CDR3 sequences, less than 50% seen once. Donor samples were obtained from healthy Caucasian individuals from Russia, aged about 6 to 95. This CDR3 spans 14 amino acids. V was pared by 2 bases and J by 13 bases, with 18 bases between. Per germline, CDR1 MNHNS and CDR2 SASEGT. Study conclusions and caveats: Greater diversity and more naive CD4+ cells were seen in long-lived donors than in aged donors.

Sample: blood. The gene calls are TRBV6-1 and TRBJ1-5, with no clear D. This receptor was identified in a woman aged 55-70 years in good health. The CDR3 protein is CASSELRSSGSQHF. The CDR3 DNA follows: TGTGCCAGCAGTGAACTTAGGTCGTCTGGGTCTCAGCATTTT.